This TCR beta chain was documented in a study of T cells in localized non-small cell lung cancer. Study conclusions and caveats: There was an association of higher blood T cell density with longer overall survival.

Profiled with immunoSEQ multiplex PCR; TCRdb holds only in-frame clones, not every one. The sample carries about 27,000 clones, 70% to 90% recorded once. A note on this clone: Its antigen remains unidentified.

V was trimmed by 6 bases and J by 4 bases, leaving 18 bases between them. The V gene's germline CDR1 is KGHSH and CDR2 LQKENI. The CDR3 is made up of 15 amino acids. The rearrangement uses TRBV18 and TRBJ1-1, with D maybe TRBD1 (5 bases). The sequence was collected from an older female donor with stage II squamous cell lung carcinoma. Sequencing used peripheral blood, obtained before any cancer treatment. Written as DNA, the CDR3 is TGTGCCAGCTCCCCTTCTGACACGGGGGGCACTGAAGCTTTCTTT. Its protein is CASSPSDTGGTEAFF.